This T cell receptor beta chain was retrieved from a study of blood T cell repertoires in COVID-19. Study-wide background: Some COVID-19 samples were acute and others convalescent; all came from the United States, Italy and Spain. The cDNA or gDNA used as material had been derived from T cells, B-cell-depleted T cells, or PBMCs.

Trimming left V 5 bases short and J 10 bases short, with 18 bases between. This CDR3 is built from 14 residues. From germline, CDR1 is SGHTA and CDR2 FQGTGA. This clone was seen once. Per the authors' pipeline: Amplification from reference gene primers served as the basis for estimated nucleated cell counts. The protocol was immunoSEQ multiplex PCR, while the TCRdb copy is restricted to in-frame clones and leaves out a portion. V, J and clone size are those of that table, while D and trimming were read from the DNA. This sample has some 130,000 clones; roughly nine tenths occur once, and the top ten carry about 3.5%.

This TCR came from a man aged 50-60 years with active COVID-19. This chain joins TRBV7-3 and TRBJ2-1; tentative D call: TRBD1 (6 bases). The sample taken for sequencing was peripheral blood. The CDR3 region is CASSVSRDNHEQFF. CDR3 DNA: TGTGCCAGCAGCGTCTCCCGGGACAACCACGAGCAGTTCTTC.